A single sample is the source of the 24 T cell receptor beta chains below, sequenced in a study of blood T cell repertoires in COVID-19. Here immunoSEQ multiplex PCR was the method, and the copy in TCRdb shows in-frame clones only, minus some. In the table there are fewer than 250,000 clones, roughly 87% of which are singletons. Material: PBMCs or T cells enriched from blood (not recorded which). The receptors shown here come from a man under 40 in a cohort exposed to, infected with or recovered from COVID-19 (not recorded which).

The chain carries TRBV10-2 and TRBJ2-7; D gene ambiguous. The CDR3 extends over 11 amino acids. In germline, CDR1 is WSHSY, CDR2 SAAADI. Deletions cut 3 bases from V and 4 bases from J, with 4 bases between. The CDR3 bases are TGCGCCAGCAGTGATTCGTACGAGCAGTACTTC. It specifies CASSDSYEQYF.

The chain uses TRBV5-5 and TRBJ1-1; 8 nucleotides match TRBD1. There are 16 residues in the CDR3. Germline CDR1 reads SGHKS; CDR2 reads YYEKEE (reference sequence). V shed 5 bases, J shed 5 bases, and the junction held 14 bases outside the gene matches. The CDR3 is CASSFPNTGGRTEAFF. The CDR3 DNA follows: TGTGCCAGCAGTTTCCCCAATACAGGGGGAAGGACTGAAGCTTTCTTT. Full variable domain (outside the CDR3, taken from reference TRBV5-5 and TRBJ1-1): DAGVTQSPTHLIKTRGQQVTLRCSPISGHKSVSWYQQVLGQGPQFIFQYYEKEERGRGNFPDRFSARQFPNYSSELNVNALLLGDSALYLCASSFPNTGGRTEAFFGQGTRLTVV.

CDR3 bases: TGTGCCAGCAGTGACAGGGGCCTTGATGGCTACACCTTC. This gives the protein CASSDRGLDGYTF. This chain links TRBV25-1 with TRBJ1-2; D might be TRBD1 (6 bases). Germline CDR1 and CDR2: MGHDK and SYGVNS. The CDR3 is 13 amino acids. The ends were cut back, 3 bases at V and 6 bases at J, with 11 bases in the middle.

The chain couples TRBV6-6 to TRBJ1-5; D gene uncertain. CDR1 is MNHNY and CDR2 is SVGAGI in the germline V gene (reference sequence). Deletions cut 8 bases from V and 2 bases from J, with 19 bases between. The CDR3 has 16 residues. This CDR3 reads CASGWIRGWGNQPQHF. The DNA for the CDR3 is TGTGCCAGCGGTTGGATCCGAGGGTGGGGCAATCAGCCCCAGCATTTT.

The V gene is TRBV6-5, the J gene TRBJ2-4; possibly TRBD1 for D (6 bases). Per germline, CDR1 MNHEY and CDR2 SVGAGI. This CDR3 is built from 13 residues. Trimming stripped 2 bases from V and 10 bases from J, with 12 bases between. CDR3 in amino acids: CASSYRTDGIQYF. The CDR3 DNA reads TGTGCCAGCAGTTACCGGACAGATGGGATTCAGTACTTC.

The genes are TRBV2 and TRBJ1-5; D remains ambiguous. Germline CDR1 SNHLY, CDR2 FYNNEI. V was clipped by 0 bases and J by 7 bases, with 13 bases between them. This CDR3 contains 15 residues. CDR3 nucleotide sequence: TGTGCCAGCAGTGAAGCGCAAATCTCGGGGCAGCCCCAGCATTTT. Translating gives CASSEAQISGQPQHF.

CDR3: CASSPTGANNSPLHF. The CDR3 coding sequence is TGTGCCAGCAGCCCTACAGGGGCGAACAATTCACCCCTCCACTTT. The chain combines TRBV3-1 (or the pseudogene TRBV3-2) with TRBJ1-6, with 7 bases that match TRBD1. The CDR3 is made up of 15 amino acids. V gave up 4 bases and J gave up 7 bases; unmatched junction bases: 7. Germline CDR1 LGHDT, CDR2 YNNKEL (reference sequence).

The CDR3 nucleotides read TGTGCCAGCAGCTTAGCAGCGGGGTCCTACAATGAGCAGTTCTTC. Its protein product is CASSLAAGSYNEQFF. This sequence joins TRBV7-2 and TRBJ2-1; 7 nucleotides agree with TRBD2. The length of the CDR3 is 15 residues. After removal of 0 bases from V and 1 base from J, the junction contained 0 bases not matched to a gene. CDR1 and CDR2 from the germline V gene are SGHTA and FQGNSA.

The chain combines TRBV27 with TRBJ1-3, with a weak D call TRBD1 (6 bases). The CDR3 contains 15 residues. Trimming removed 8 bases at V and 1 base at J, with 15 bases between. Germline CDR1 reads MNHEY; CDR2 reads SMNVEV (reference sequence). CDR3 bases: TGTGCCAGCGCACCTCACAGGGAGTCTGGAAACACCATATATTTT. It encodes CASAPHRESGNTIYF.

The genes are TRBV29-1 and TRBJ2-7, with D possibly being TRBD1 (6 bases). CDR3 length: 12 amino acids. Trimming took 6 bases from V and 1 from J, leaving 10 bases between them. CDR1 and CDR2 from the germline V gene are SQVTM and ANQGSEA. CDR3 coding DNA: TGCAGCGTGAAACAGGGTTCCTACGAGCAGTACTTC. It specifies CSVKQGSYEQYF.

CDR3 residues: CASSLYSGRMGEQFF. CDR3 in DNA: TGTGCCAGCAGTTTATATAGCGGGAGAATGGGTGAGCAGTTCTTC. J is TRBJ2-1 and V is TRBV28; 9 nucleotides agree with TRBD2. CDR1 is MDHEN, CDR2 SYDVKM, per germline. CDR3 size: 15 residues. V gave up 1 base and J gave up 9 bases; unmatched junction bases: 7.

This chain joins TRBV29-1 and TRBJ1-1, with D perhaps TRBD1 (5 bases). This CDR3 has 14 residues. Germline lookup yields CDR1 SQVTM and CDR2 ANQGSEA. The CDR3, as DNA: TGCAGTTGTGCCCACCAGGGAGGTGGCACTGAAGCTTTCTTT. As protein: CSCAHQGGGTEAFF.

The chain is built from TRBV2 and TRBJ2-5; TRBD2 aligns across 8 bases. The CDR3 is 15 amino acids. Germline assignment: CDR1 SNHLY and CDR2 FYNNEI. V was clipped by 2 bases and J by 0 bases; unmatched bases: 2. CDR3 loop: CASSELAGYQETQYF. As DNA, the CDR3 is TGTGCCAGCAGTGAACTAGCGGGTTACCAAGAGACCCAGTACTTC.

Note on this clone: The DNA is left out, because the CDR3 cannot be placed on it with certainty; the CDR3 is given as TCRdb lists it. This chain links TRBV19 with TRBJ1-2; the table calls TRBD1, which could not be checked here. The CDR3 length is 12 residues, termini included. Germline V gene sequence: CDR1 LNHDA, CDR2 SQIVND (reference sequence). Here the CDR3 reads CASRVGTGATTF.

The genes are TRBV10-3 and TRBJ1-2, with D perhaps matching TRBD1 (6 bases). The V end lost 5 bases, the J end lost 6 bases, and 16 bases lay between the germline ends. Germline V gene data show CDR1 as ENHRY and CDR2 as SYGVKD. This CDR3 has 14 residues. The CDR3 loop reads CAISTDSRQDGYTF. The CDR3 DNA reads TGTGCCATCAGTACGGACAGCCGACAGGATGGCTACACCTTC.

This rearrangement joins TRBV5-6 to TRBJ2-3; D is undetermined. Germline CDR1 is SGHDT and CDR2 is YYEEEE. This CDR3 comprises 16 residues. Deletions cut 0 bases from V and 2 bases from J, with 13 bases between. The CDR3 loop reads CASSLDFLRNTDTQYF. The CDR3 DNA reads as TGTGCCAGCAGCTTGGATTTTCTCAGGAACACAGATACGCAGTATTTT.

The chain employs TRBV28 and TRBJ1-6; 7 bases align to TRBD1. J gave up 6 bases and V 5 bases, and 10 bases lay outside the gene matches. In germline, CDR1 is MDHEN, CDR2 SYDVKM. The CDR3 is made up of 16 amino acids. CDR3 sequence (DNA): TGTGCCAGCAGTCCAACGTGGACAGGCCCTAATTCACCCCTCCACTTT. Translated, it gives CASSPTWTGPNSPLHF.

The genes are TRBV27 and TRBJ2-7; possibly TRBD1 for D (5 bases). V shed 2 bases and J shed 7 bases, with 12 bases lying between them. The CDR3 is made up of 13 amino acids. Germline CDR1 is MNHEY and CDR2 is SMNVEV (reference sequence). DNA for the CDR3: TGTGCCAGCAGTTTAGGGGCAGGGTGGGAGCAGTACTTC. It is translated as CASSLGAGWEQYF.

The chain couples TRBV19 to TRBJ1-5; D gene uncertain. V was cut by 7 bases and J by 6 bases, with 19 bases left in between. The length of the CDR3 is 15 residues. Looked up from germline, CDR1 is LNHDA and CDR2 is SQIVND (reference sequence). The CDR3 protein is CASTRTNPQGQPQHF. CDR3 in DNA: TGTGCCAGTACCCGGACTAACCCTCAAGGTCAGCCCCAGCATTTT.

The gene calls are TRBV7-2 and TRBJ2-7; D unresolved. The CDR3 extends over 14 amino acids. Germline CDR1 SGHTA, CDR2 FQGNSA. V was clipped by 2 bases and J by 1 base, with 9 bases between them. The CDR3 spells CASSLLFASYEQYF. The DNA for the CDR3 is TGTGCCAGCAGCTTACTATTCGCATCCTACGAGCAGTACTTC.

This clone came up once. The gene calls are TRBV27 and TRBJ2-1, with D possibly TRBD2 on 6 matching bases. This CDR3 is 16 amino acids long. The ends were cut back, 4 bases at V and 4 bases at J, with 17 bases in the middle. Germline values: CDR1 MNHEY, CDR2 SMNVEV (reference sequence). CDR3 bases: TGTGCCAGCAGTTCCCCCGGGGGTCACCGTTACAATGAGCAGTTCTTC. Translation: CASSSPGGHRYNEQFF.

The chain employs TRBV3-1 (or the pseudogene TRBV3-2) and TRBJ2-3; D might be TRBD1 (5 bases). The V gene's germline CDR1 is LGHDT and CDR2 YNNKEL (reference sequence). Trimming removed 2 bases at V and 6 bases at J, with 24 bases between. There are 18 residues in the CDR3. CDR3 sequence: CASSQRGLTQGAMDTQYF. CDR3 DNA sequence: TGTGCCAGCAGCCAAAGGGGATTAACTCAAGGGGCGATGGATACGCAGTATTTT.

The V and J genes are TRBV7-3 and TRBJ2-6; D call uncertain. This CDR3 has 14 residues. V was shortened by 4 bases and J by 3 bases, with 7 bases between the two germline ends. Germline CDR1 is SGHTA and CDR2 is FQGTGA. This chain's CDR3 is CASSSRVGANVLTF. The CDR3 bases are TGTGCCAGCAGCTCACGGGTTGGGGCCAACGTCCTGACTTTC.

This clone occurred once. J is TRBJ1-1 and V is TRBV5-5; the D is unclear. This CDR3 comprises 13 residues. V lost 3 bases and J lost 0, with 6 bases in between. CDR1 is SGHKS, CDR2 YYEKEE, per germline (reference sequence). The CDR3 loop is CASSYDMNTEAFF. The CDR3 coding sequence is TGTGCCAGCAGCTATGACATGAACACTGAAGCTTTCTTT.